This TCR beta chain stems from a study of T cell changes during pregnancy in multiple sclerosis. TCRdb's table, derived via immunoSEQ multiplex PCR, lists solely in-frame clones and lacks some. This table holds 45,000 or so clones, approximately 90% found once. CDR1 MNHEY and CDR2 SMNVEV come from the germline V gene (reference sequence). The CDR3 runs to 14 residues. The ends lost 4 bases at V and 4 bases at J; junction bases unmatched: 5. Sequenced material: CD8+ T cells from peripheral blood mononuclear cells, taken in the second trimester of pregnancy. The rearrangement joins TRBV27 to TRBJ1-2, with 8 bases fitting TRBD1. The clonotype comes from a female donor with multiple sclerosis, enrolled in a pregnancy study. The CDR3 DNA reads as TGTGCCAGCAGTTCCGGGACAGGCGGCTATGGCTACACCTTC. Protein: CASSSGTGGYGYTF.